The present T cell receptor (beta chain) was sequenced within a study of CD8+ T cells in alopecia areata. Overall study context: Treated patients were given 5 to 10 mg oral tofacitinib twice daily. Study-wide points: One nonresponder leaves baseline CD8+ expansion's link to response uncertain. Relative to normal scalp, lesional scalp, especially alopecia totalis/universalis, showed higher clonality. Patients shared TCRs less clearly than mice did, possibly for HLA-related reasons.

Of note for this clone: Its antigen remains unknown.

V lost 4 bases and J lost 8, with 10 bases in between. CDR1 and CDR2 from the germline V gene are SGHKS and YYEKEE (reference sequence). The CDR3 sequence is 12 residues long. RNA extraction was followed by reverse transcription into cDNA, which acted as the sequencing template. The data were produced by immunoSEQ multiplex PCR, yet TCRdb's version contains in-frame clones alone and is incomplete. Found here are 80,000 to 95,000 clones, roughly 45% of them singletons; the top ten hold less than 20%. Stated treatment: oral pan-JAK inhibitor, 5-10 mg twice daily. The chain couples TRBV5-5 to TRBJ2-1; D is perhaps TRBD1 (7 bases). The sequence was obtained from a human donor with alopecia areata. The source material was CD8+ T cells sorted from blood, sampled at week 24, from a patient treated with tofacitinib. The CDR3 sequence: CASSPRGDEQFF. The DNA for the CDR3 is TGTGCCAGCAGCCCCAGGGGGGATGAGCAGTTCTTC.